The 2 T cell receptor beta chains listed next were all sequenced from one sample in a study of early stage breast cancer tumors. Repertoires were generated with immunoSEQ multiplex PCR, while TCRdb's copy carries only in-frame clones and drops some. Altogether about 29,000 clones are present, approximately 85% being singletons, with the ten largest covering over 8.5%. The sequenced sample was blood. The receptors here all came from a person aged 45-65 years with breast cancer.

V and J are TRBV6-1 and TRBJ2-7; D is perhaps TRBD1 (6 bases). CDR1 and CDR2 (germline): MNHNS, SASEGT. The CDR3 is 14 amino acids. V shed 2 bases and J shed 2 bases, with 10 bases lying between them. CDR3 DNA: TGTGCCAGCAGTGAAATGGGGGCACCCTACGAGCAGTACTTC. This encodes CASSEMGAPYEQYF.

The chain joins TRBV6-6 to TRBJ1-5; D remains unclear. The CDR3 loop spans 12 amino acids. Trimming cost V 5 bases and J 7 bases, with 9 bases left between them. Germline CDR1 is MNHNY and CDR2 is SVGAGI (reference sequence). The CDR3 loop reads CASSTGGQPQHF. The DNA of the CDR3 is TGTGCCAGCAGTACCGGAGGGCAGCCCCAGCATTTT.